The 27 T cell receptor beta chains reported below all come from one sample, sequenced in a study of cytomegalovirus exposure and HLA in healthy donors. PCR used 60 Vbeta primers and 13 Jbeta primers. Method: immunoSEQ multiplex PCR; TCRdb's copy keeps in-frame clones and lacks some. The sample holds about 110,000 clones, around 85% seen once. The sample was PBMCs. The receptor source for this set is a man aged 35 to 55 in good health and CMV-seronegative.

In this sample, this clone turned up once. The genes are TRBV19 and TRBJ2-2, with D hard to call. The CDR3 covers 11 residues. V shed 9 bases and J shed 3 bases, with 5 bases lying between them. Looked up from germline, CDR1 is LNHDA and CDR2 is SQIVND (reference sequence). The CDR3 nucleotides are TGTGCCAGCCACTACACCGGGGAGCTGTTTTTT. Its translation: CASHYTGELFF.

This clone showed up just once. The chain recombines TRBV14 with TRBJ1-1; D call uncertain. Trimming pared 4 bases from V and 5 bases from J, leaving 14 bases between. CDR1 is SGHDN and CDR2 is FVKESK in the germline V gene. CDR3 length: 14 amino acids. In DNA form, the CDR3 reads TGTGCCAGCAGCCGAAGGCACAGTGCGACTGAAGCTTTCTTT. Protein product: CASSRRHSATEAFF.

The J gene is TRBJ2-6, the V gene TRBV28; TRBD1 matches at 7 bases. The ends lost 7 bases at V and 0 bases at J; junction bases unmatched: 6. From germline, CDR1 is MDHEN and CDR2 SYDVKM. The CDR3 length is 16 residues. The CDR3 sequence is CASNRGWVSGANVLTF. Here the CDR3 DNA reads TGTGCCAGCAACAGGGGATGGGTCTCTGGGGCCAACGTCCTGACTTTC.

This CDR3 reads CASSSAGTAYEQYF. As DNA, the CDR3 is TGCGCCAGCAGCTCGGCTGGGACAGCCTACGAGCAGTACTTC. J is TRBJ2-7 and V is TRBV5-1; 7 bases match TRBD1. Germline CDR1 is SGHRS and CDR2 is YFSETQ. The CDR3 is made up of 14 amino acids. Unmatched junction bases numbered 5, after V lost 3 bases and J lost 2 bases. The full variable domain, rest sourced from reference TRBV5-1 and TRBJ2-7, is KAGVTQTPRYLIKTRGQQVTLSCSPISGHRSVSWYQQTPGQGLQFLFEYFSETQRNKGNFPGRFSGRQFSNSRSEMNVSTLELGDSALYLCASSSAGTAYEQYFGPGTRLTVT.

This clone occurred once. The chain joins TRBV5-1 to TRBJ2-6; D remains ambiguous. CDR1 is SGHRS and CDR2 is YFSETQ in the germline V gene. The CDR3 runs 13 residues. V was trimmed by 3 bases and J by 4 bases, leaving 5 bases between them. This CDR3 reads CASSSQGANVLTF. In DNA, the CDR3 is TGCGCCAGCAGCTCTCAGGGGGCCAACGTCCTGACTTTC.

This chain joins TRBV5-6 and TRBJ2-1, with a possible D match to TRBD1 (5 bases). Germline CDR1 is SGHDT and CDR2 is YYEEEE. Trimming cost V 2 bases and J 2 bases, with 11 bases left between them. The CDR3 loop spans 15 amino acids. The CDR3 loop is CASSFARVTYNEQFF. The CDR3 nucleotides are TGTGCCAGCAGCTTCGCCAGGGTAACCTACAATGAGCAGTTCTTC. Full variable domain (outside the CDR3, taken from reference TRBV5-6 and TRBJ2-1): DAGVTQSPTHLIKTRGQQVTLRCSPKSGHDTVSWYQQALGQGPQFIFQYYEEEERQRGNFPDRFSGHQFPNYSSELNVNALLLGDSALYLCASSFARVTYNEQFFGPGTRLTVL.

The rearrangement joins TRBV7-9 to TRBJ2-5; 7 nucleotides line up with TRBD2. This CDR3 comprises 14 residues. Germline CDR1 is SEHNR and CDR2 is FQNEAQ (reference sequence). V shed 5 bases, J shed 1 base, and the junction held 4 bases outside the gene matches. The CDR3 loop reads CASSPRLAQETQYF. CDR3 in DNA: TGTGCCAGCAGCCCTAGACTAGCCCAAGAGACCCAGTACTTC.

Points on this clone: The sample carries other DNA sequences with the same CDR3. The chain combines TRBV19 with TRBJ1-5, with D tentatively TRBD1 (6 bases). CDR3 length equals 13 residues. V lost 6 bases to trimming and J lost 0 bases, with 6 bases between them. Germline CDR1 is LNHDA and CDR2 is SQIVND (reference sequence). CDR3 sequence (DNA): TGTGCCAGTAGGGACAGTAGCAATCAGCCCCAGCATTTT. Protein product: CASRDSSNQPQHF.

The V and J genes are TRBV6-1 and TRBJ2-7, with 9 bases that match TRBD1. This CDR3 has 15 amino acids. The V gene end was trimmed by 5 bases and the J gene end by 4 bases; junction bases not matched to a gene: 9. Germline-derived CDR1 and CDR2 are MNHNS and SASEGT. CDR3 nucleotide sequence: TGTGCCAGCAGTAACACCGGGACAGGGAGGTACGAGCAGTACTTC. It is translated as CASSNTGTGRYEQYF.

The rearrangement links TRBV6-6 to TRBJ1-6; the D gene is possibly TRBD1 (5 bases). V gave up 4 bases and J gave up 10 bases, with 11 bases separating them. The V gene's germline CDR1 is MNHNY and CDR2 SVGAGI (reference sequence). The CDR3 length is 13 residues. For the CDR3, the DNA is TGTGCCAGCAGTTCTAGTTGGGGCTCACCCCTCCACTTT. Translation: CASSSSWGSPLHF.

V gene TRBV5-1 combines with J gene TRBJ1-2; 7 bases are a match to TRBD1. V shed 0 bases, J shed 4 bases, and the junction held 6 bases outside the gene matches. The CDR3 length is 15 residues. Germline-derived CDR1 and CDR2 are SGHRS and YFSETQ. The CDR3 reads CASSLDGQALYGYTF. CDR3 DNA sequence: TGCGCCAGCAGCTTGGACGGACAGGCGCTCTATGGCTACACCTTC.

The V call is TRBV6-5, the J call TRBJ1-6; the match to TRBD1 covers 7 bases. This CDR3 has 15 amino acids. Germline assignment: CDR1 MNHEY and CDR2 SVGAGI. Trimming at V came to 6 bases and at J to 5 bases, leaving 7 bases not matched to a gene. CDR3 bases: TGTGCCAGCAGGCCAACCGGGACAGATAATTCACCCCTCCACTTT. Translating it yields CASRPTGTDNSPLHF.

This chain uses TRBV27 with TRBJ1-1; D gene uncertain. Germline V gene sequence: CDR1 MNHEY, CDR2 SMNVEV (reference sequence). Trimming removed 1 base at V and 1 base at J, with 7 bases between. This CDR3 comprises 14 residues. The CDR3 nucleotides are TGTGCCAGCAGTTTATACAGCCAGAACACTGAAGCTTTCTTT. It yields the protein CASSLYSQNTEAFF.

The chain has TRBV6-5 and TRBJ1-6; D gene ambiguous. Trimming left V 0 bases short and J 8 bases short, with 14 bases between. Germline CDR1 is MNHEY and CDR2 is SVGAGI. The CDR3 has 16 residues. DNA for the CDR3: TGTGCCAGCAGTTACTCGAAGCGGCGGCTCGATTCACCCCTCCACTTT. Translated: CASSYSKRRLDSPLHF.

The rearrangement joins TRBV5-6 to TRBJ1-1; 8 bases match TRBD1. Germline V gene sequence: CDR1 SGHDT, CDR2 YYEEEE. The CDR3 extends over 18 amino acids. V gave up 2 bases and J gave up 0 bases; unmatched junction bases: 12. Here the CDR3 DNA reads TGTGCCAGCAGCTTCAAAGGCAGGGGGCTCTTAGTGAACACTGAAGCTTTCTTT. Its protein is CASSFKGRGLLVNTEAFF. Looking up the rest from reference TRBV5-6 and TRBJ1-1 gives the full variable domain: DAGVTQSPTHLIKTRGQQVTLRCSPKSGHDTVSWYQQALGQGPQFIFQYYEEEERQRGNFPDRFSGHQFPNYSSELNVNALLLGDSALYLCASSFKGRGLLVNTEAFFGQGTRLTVV.

For this clone: At the DNA level, this CDR3 is encoded by other sequences in the same sample as well. The chain recombines TRBV2 with TRBJ2-2, with D uncertain. The CDR3 spans 12 residues. The germline V gene has CDR1 SNHLY and CDR2 FYNNEI. V was clipped by 5 bases and J by 3 bases, with 4 bases between them. CDR3 nucleotides: TGTGCCAGCAGTCGGGACACCGGGGAGCTGTTTTTT. It encodes CASSRDTGELFF.

This clone was recorded once. The V call is TRBV7-8, the J call TRBJ1-4; weak D call: TRBD1 (6 bases). Trimming left V 5 bases short and J 0 bases short, with 16 bases between. The CDR3 has 17 amino acids. Germline V gives CDR1 SGHVS, CDR2 FQNEAQ. The CDR3 loop reads CASSSHRDYSTNEKLFF. The CDR3 DNA sequence: TGTGCCAGCAGCAGTCACAGGGACTATTCAACTAATGAAAAACTGTTTTTT.

About this clone itself: One end of the junction varies from germline; a read error may be responsible. The J gene is TRBJ2-7, the V gene TRBV19; 7 positions match TRBD2. From germline, CDR1 is LNHDA and CDR2 SQIVND (reference sequence). The CDR3 loop spans 13 amino acids. This CDR3 reads CASSAAASGTMNF. The CDR3 DNA follows: TGTGCCAGTAGTGCCGCCGCTTCCGGGACTATGAACTTC.

V gene TRBV29-1 combines with J gene TRBJ2-5; D is unclear. The better agreement between TRBJ2-7 and the DNA end casts doubt on the J call. Germline-derived CDR1 and CDR2 are SQVTM and ANQGSEA. CDR3 length: 11 amino acids. DNA of the CDR3: TGCAGCGTTGTACTGAACTACGAGCAGTACTTC. As protein: CSVVLNYEQYF.

The chain is built from TRBV30 and TRBJ1-1; 8 nucleotides align to TRBD1. The CDR3 consists of 13 residues. V lost 4 bases and J lost 3; bases outside the gene matches: 4. Germline V gene data show CDR1 as GTSNPN and CDR2 as SVGIG (reference sequence). CDR3 residues: CAWTKTGDTEAFF. The DNA of the CDR3 is TGTGCCTGGACCAAGACAGGGGACACTGAAGCTTTCTTT.

The V call is TRBV5-8, the J call TRBJ1-5, with D possibly matching TRBD1 (5 bases). Trimming stripped 4 bases from V and 5 bases from J, with 16 bases between. Germline-derived CDR1 and CDR2 are SGHTS and YDEGEE. This CDR3 has 15 residues. The CDR3 loop reads CASSPGVQAHQPQHF. The CDR3 DNA reads as TGTGCCAGCAGCCCGGGGGTGCAGGCCCATCAGCCCCAGCATTTT. Supplemented by reference TRBV5-8 and TRBJ1-5, the full variable domain reads EAGVTQSPTHLIKTRGQQATLRCSPISGHTSVYWYQQALGLGLQFLLWYDEGEERNRGNFPPRFSGRQFPNYSSELNVNALELEDSALYLCASSPGVQAHQPQHFGDGTRLSIL.

This chain uses TRBV6-5 with TRBJ1-2, with D maybe TRBD1 (5 bases). Trimming cost V 2 bases and J 8 bases, with 15 bases left between them. Germline CDR1 is MNHEY and CDR2 is SVGAGI. The CDR3 has 14 residues. This chain's CDR3 is CASSYRAGGGGYTF. Here the CDR3 DNA reads TGTGCCAGCAGTTACAGAGCAGGCGGGGGAGGCTACACCTTC.

This clone was recorded only once. This rearrangement joins TRBV5-1 to TRBJ1-4; 7 nucleotides agree with TRBD1. The length of the CDR3 is 14 residues. V gave up 3 bases and J gave up 7 bases; unmatched junction bases: 6. Germline V gene lookup returns CDR1 SGHRS and CDR2 YFSETQ. This chain's CDR3 is CASSSQTGTEKLFF. CDR3 sequence (DNA): TGCGCCAGCAGCTCTCAGACAGGGACTGAAAAACTGTTTTTT. The full variable domain, in which reference TRBV5-1 and TRBJ1-4 provide the parts outside the CDR3, is KAGVTQTPRYLIKTRGQQVTLSCSPISGHRSVSWYQQTPGQGLQFLFEYFSETQRNKGNFPGRFSGRQFSNSRSEMNVSTLELGDSALYLCASSSQTGTEKLFFGSGTQLSVL.

This CDR3 reads CASSSFSFPGTSNEAFF. In DNA, the CDR3 is TGTGCCAGCAGTTCCTTTAGCTTCCCCGGGACAAGTAATGAAGCTTTCTTT. The gene calls are TRBV27 and TRBJ1-1; D may be TRBD1 (6 bases). Germline V gene lookup returns CDR1 MNHEY and CDR2 SMNVEV (reference sequence). CDR3 size: 17 residues. The germline V and J ends were trimmed by 4 bases and 7 bases, with 25 bases remaining between them.

The rearrangement joins TRBV4-1 to TRBJ1-1; TRBD1 is a possible D gene (5 bases). The germline V gene encodes CDR1 MGHRA and CDR2 YSYEKL. This CDR3 has 16 amino acids. Trimming took off 0 bases at V and 1 base at J, with 12 bases between the two ends. The CDR3 reads CASSQDTAGWNTEAFF. Written as DNA, the CDR3 is TGCGCCAGCAGCCAAGATACTGCAGGGTGGAACACTGAAGCTTTCTTT.

The V and J genes are TRBV25-1 and TRBJ1-2; unclear D gene. CDR1 and CDR2 (germline): MGHDK, SYGVNS. The V and J ends lost 4 bases and 7 bases respectively, with 7 bases between them. The CDR3 runs 11 residues. The CDR3 loop reads CASSGGFGYTF. As DNA, the CDR3 is TGTGCCAGCAGTGGAGGGTTTGGCTACACCTTC.

This chain links TRBV11-2 with TRBJ1-1, with 12 bases lining up with TRBD1. After removal of 8 bases from V and 4 bases from J, the junction contained 11 bases not matched to a gene. From germline, CDR1 is SGHAT and CDR2 FQNNGV. The CDR3 extends over 16 amino acids. CDR3 sequence (DNA): TGTGCCAGCGGTCCGGGACAGGGGGCTATGAGCACTGAAGCTTTCTTT. As protein: CASGPGQGAMSTEAFF.